This T cell receptor (beta chain) stems from a study of T cell responses to AZD1222 COVID-19 vaccine. Study results and limitations: Donors in the cohort were predominantly white British and more often female, and clonal diversity was possibly underestimated. Seropositivity was recorded at baseline in only 6 or 7 AZD1222 recipients. Repertoires were obtained solely post-peak T cell response. Spike-specific TCR breadth and depth went up after people got two AZD1222 doses.

Germline trimming cut 5 bases from V and 5 bases from J; bases unmatched to any gene: 6. This CDR3 contains 14 residues. Germline CDR1 and CDR2: MNHEY and SMNVEV (reference sequence). Generated by immunoSEQ multiplex PCR, the TCRdb table keeps only in-frame clones and is missing some. The top ten clones hold around 13% of a sample with about 110,000 clones, 70% to 90% of them seen once. In the case of this clone: Its specificity is not known.

The specimen comprised peripheral blood, sampled on day 0 of MenACWY control vaccination. The V and J genes are TRBV27 and TRBJ1-1, with 9 bases fitting TRBD1. This clonotype originated in an adult in good health. The CDR3 loop reads CASSTTGGVTEAFF. In DNA, the CDR3 is TGTGCCAGCAGTACGACAGGGGGAGTGACTGAAGCTTTCTTT.